Below, 15 T cell receptor beta chains from the same sample are listed, as sequenced in a study of blood T cell repertoires in COVID-19 (dated by TCRdb to 2019 to 2021). To prepare the library, the immunoSEQ multiplex PCR assay was applied. TCRdb obtained this table from immuneACCESS and retained in-frame rearrangements with V and J assigned. These tables miss some clones; where compared with another copy, unresolved V genes account for less than half of the shortfall, and the remainder is unexplained. Here the sample has approximately 100,000 clones; approximately 80% occur a single time. Of the sample, approximately 7.9% falls within the top ten clones. Material: peripheral blood. The receptors here all came from an elderly woman with active or convalescent COVID-19.

The chain employs TRBV19 and TRBJ2-5; 11 nucleotides match TRBD2. CDR3 size: 14 residues. J was trimmed by 5 bases and V by 6 bases; bases with no gene match: 5. Germline CDR1 and CDR2: LNHDA and SQIVND (reference sequence). CDR3 sequence (DNA): TGTGCCAGTAGGATTAGCGGGAGGGCGGAGACCCAGTACTTC. Its protein is CASRISGRAETQYF. Looking up the rest from reference TRBV19 and TRBJ2-5 gives the full variable domain: DGGITQSPKYLFRKEGQNVTLSCEQNLNHDAMYWYRQDPGQGLRLIYYSQIVNDFQKGDIAEGYSVSREKKESFPLTVTSAQKNPTAFYLCASRISGRAETQYFGPGTRLLVL.

The table lists this clone with many counts. The chain carries TRBV4-1 and TRBJ2-2; 12 bases map to TRBD1. With 2 bases clipped from V and 4 bases from J, the junction kept 5 bases outside the gene matches. This CDR3 contains 17 residues. CDR1 and CDR2 from the germline V gene are MGHRA and YSYEKL. CDR3 bases: TGCGCCAGCAGCCAAACTGGGACAGGGGGCATCACCGGGGAGCTGTTTTTT. This gives the protein CASSQTGTGGITGELFF.

The chain carries TRBV5-1 and TRBJ1-2; 11 nucleotides agree with TRBD1. V was clipped by 3 bases and J by 4 bases; unmatched bases: 2. CDR3 size: 14 residues. Germline lookup yields CDR1 SGHRS and CDR2 YFSETQ. CDR3 sequence (DNA): TGCGCCAGCAGCTGGGACAGGGGGGGCTATGGCTACACCTTC. This codes for CASSWDRGGYGYTF.

This clone was detected once. The chain combines TRBV18 with TRBJ1-2; D is possibly TRBD1 (5 bases). Germline V gives CDR1 KGHSH, CDR2 LQKENI. V lost 1 base and J lost 1, with 16 bases in between. The CDR3 has 17 amino acids. The CDR3: CASSPLGGPTSNYGYTF. The CDR3 bases are TGTGCCAGCTCACCACTCGGGGGACCAACCAGTAACTATGGCTACACCTTC.

The chain has TRBV2 and TRBJ1-2; 9 positions match TRBD1. Unmatched junction bases numbered 13, after V lost 7 bases and J lost 7 bases. This CDR3 region has 15 residues. The germline CDR1 and CDR2 sequences are SNHLY and FYNNEI. In nucleotides, the CDR3 is TGTGCCAGCACGAAGAGGAGGACAGGGGAAGGTGGCTACACCTTC. It specifies CASTKRRTGEGGYTF.

This clone was picked up one time. The genes are TRBV3-1 (or the pseudogene TRBV3-2) and TRBJ1-4; no clear D gene. V lost 4 bases and J 4 bases, leaving 10 bases between the germline ends. The CDR3 runs to 14 residues. Germline V gene data show CDR1 as LGHDT and CDR2 as YNNKEL (reference sequence). The CDR3 protein is CASSPTAGNEKLFF. The CDR3 coding sequence is TGTGCCAGCAGCCCGACGGCGGGTAATGAAAAACTGTTTTTT.

V usage is TRBV9 and J usage is TRBJ2-1; 10 bases are a match to TRBD2. CDR1 is SGDLS, CDR2 YYNGEE, per germline. J was trimmed by 2 bases and V by 0 bases; bases with no gene match: 8. This CDR3 is built from 18 residues. As DNA, the CDR3 is TGTGCCAGCAGCGTAGACCCTAGCGGGAGCGGCACCTACAATGAGCAGTTCTTC. The encoded protein is CASSVDPSGSGTYNEQFF. The whole variable domain, filled in from reference TRBV9 and TRBJ2-1, reads DSGVTQTPKHLITATGQRVTLRCSPRSGDLSVYWYQQSLDQGLQFLIQYYNGEERAKGNILERFSAQQFPDLHSELNLSSLELGDSALYFCASSVDPSGSGTYNEQFFGPGTRLTVL.

The V and J genes are TRBV3-1 (or the pseudogene TRBV3-2) and TRBJ2-3; possibly TRBD1 for D (5 bases). CDR3 length: 15 amino acids. The V end was cut by 4 bases, the J end by 4 bases, with 15 bases between. Germline CDR1 LGHDT, CDR2 YNNKEL (reference sequence). The CDR3 DNA reads as TGTGCCAGCAGCCCCCTTAATCAGGGCCCAGATACGCAGTATTTT. Its translation: CASSPLNQGPDTQYF.

This clone was seen once. The chain recombines TRBV19 with TRBJ1-1, with D perhaps TRBD1 (6 bases). Germline V lookup: CDR1 LNHDA, CDR2 SQIVND (reference sequence). The CDR3 is 14 amino acids. Trimming pared 7 bases from V and 0 bases from J, leaving 12 bases between. CDR3 coding DNA: TGTGCCAGTATCCATCGGACAGTGAACACTGAAGCTTTCTTT. It is translated as CASIHRTVNTEAFF.

This chain connects TRBV5-6 to TRBJ2-7; 12 nucleotides line up with TRBD1. This CDR3 is built from 14 residues. With 2 bases clipped from V and 6 bases from J, the junction kept 3 bases outside the gene matches. Germline V gene lookup returns CDR1 SGHDT and CDR2 YYEEEE. CDR3 sequence reads: CASSFGTGGAEQYF. The CDR3 nucleotides read TGTGCCAGCAGCTTTGGGACAGGGGGCGCCGAGCAGTACTTC.

This clone was recorded a few times. The chain recombines TRBV18 with TRBJ1-2, with a tentative D call TRBD1 (6 bases). The CDR3 has 15 residues. Germline-derived CDR1 and CDR2 are KGHSH and LQKENI. The V gene lost 0 bases and the J gene lost 5 bases, with 13 bases spanning the gap. The CDR3 sequence is CASSPPGGPLYGYTF. For the CDR3, the DNA is TGTGCCAGCTCACCACCGGGGGGGCCCCTATATGGCTACACCTTC.

This chain joins TRBV5-1 and TRBJ1-2; perhaps TRBD1 as D (5 bases). Germline V gene sequence: CDR1 SGHRS, CDR2 YFSETQ. Trimming removed 0 bases from V and 5 bases from J, with 8 bases in between. There are 13 residues in the CDR3. The CDR3 is CASSLARDYGYTF. For the CDR3, the DNA is TGCGCCAGCAGCTTGGCCAGGGATTATGGCTACACCTTC. The complete variable domain, with remaining parts taken from reference TRBV5-1 and TRBJ1-2, reads KAGVTQTPRYLIKTRGQQVTLSCSPISGHRSVSWYQQTPGQGLQFLFEYFSETQRNKGNFPGRFSGRQFSNSRSEMNVSTLELGDSALYLCASSLARDYGYTFGSGTRLTVV.

This chain uses TRBV25-1 with TRBJ2-7, with D possibly being TRBD2 (7 bases). V was shortened by 3 bases and J by 2 bases, with 14 bases between the two germline ends. The germline gives CDR1 MGHDK, CDR2 SYGVNS. This CDR3 is 15 amino acids long. The DNA for the CDR3 is TGTGCCAGCAGTGAGTTTAGGGGGAGGGCCTACGAGCAGTACTTC. It codes for CASSEFRGRAYEQYF.

The genes are TRBV24-1 and TRBJ2-5, with 9 nucleotides matching TRBD2. The V gene's germline CDR1 is KGHDR and CDR2 SFDVKD. The V gene end was trimmed by 7 bases and the J gene end by 5 bases; junction bases not matched to a gene: 16. This CDR3 spans 17 amino acids. The CDR3 coding sequence is TGTGCCACCAGCGATGGGTTTAGCGGGAGTAGGGGGGAGACCCAGTACTTC. Amino acid sequence: CATSDGFSGSRGETQYF.

On this clone itself: Other DNA sequences in this sample translate to the same CDR3. The chain uses TRBV5-1 and TRBJ2-1, with D tentatively TRBD2 (6 bases). Between the trimmed V and J ends, which lost 0 bases and 4 bases, there was a span of 8 bases. The germline V gene has CDR1 SGHRS and CDR2 YFSETQ. This CDR3 is built from 14 residues. The CDR3 reads CASSLGGGYNEQFF. CDR3 DNA sequence: TGCGCCAGCAGCTTGGGGGGAGGTTACAATGAGCAGTTCTTC.